This passage covers 24 T cell receptor beta chains from one sample sequenced in a study of blood T cell repertoires in COVID-19. Sequencing used immunoSEQ multiplex PCR; TCRdb keeps in-frame clones, though not all of them. The data contain over 250,000 clones, around 80% of them singletons. Sequenced: PBMCs or T cells enriched from blood (not recorded which). The receptors originated from a man aged 25 to 40 with acute COVID-19.

This chain links TRBV25-1 with TRBJ2-3, with 8 bases that match TRBD2. Germline V gene sequence: CDR1 MGHDK, CDR2 SYGVNS. The trim removed 4 bases at V and 3 bases at J, leaving 6 bases unmatched. This CDR3 spans 15 amino acids. The DNA for the CDR3 is TGTGCCAGCAGTGGGGGACTAGTCCGGACAGATACGCAGTATTTT. It yields the protein CASSGGLVRTDTQYF.

The gene calls are TRBV27 and TRBJ2-7; D may be TRBD1 (7 bases). The CDR3 is 14 residues long. The V gene lost 8 bases and the J gene lost 0 bases, with 14 bases spanning the gap. Germline-derived CDR1 and CDR2 are MNHEY and SMNVEV (reference sequence). DNA of the CDR3: TGTGCCAGCCCCAGGGGGGTAGACTCCTACGAGCAGTACGTC. This sequence encodes CASPRGVDSYEQYV.

This rearrangement joins TRBV5-6 to TRBJ2-2, with a tentative D call TRBD2 (6 bases). The CDR3 runs 15 residues. Trimming removed 5 bases from V and 1 base from J, with 12 bases in between. Per the germline V gene, CDR1 is SGHDT and CDR2 is YYEEEE. The CDR3 spells CASREGGLNTGELFF. CDR3 in DNA: TGTGCCAGCAGGGAGGGAGGATTGAACACCGGGGAGCTGTTTTTT.

V usage is TRBV19 and J usage is TRBJ2-5, with D possibly being TRBD1 (5 bases). In germline, CDR1 is LNHDA, CDR2 SQIVND (reference sequence). Trimming removed 1 base from V and 5 bases from J, with 5 bases in between. This CDR3 has 12 amino acids. The CDR3 DNA is TGTGCCAGTAGTATAGCAGGGGAGACCCAGTACTTC. It yields the protein CASSIAGETQYF.

This clone was seen once. The chain links TRBV2 to TRBJ2-5; D not resolved. The CDR3 runs to 14 residues. Per germline, CDR1 SNHLY and CDR2 FYNNEI. Deletions cut 2 bases from V and 5 bases from J, with 12 bases between. The CDR3 loop is CASSESAESETQYF. The CDR3 region has the DNA TGTGCCAGCAGTGAAAGTGCCGAGAGTGAGACCCAGTACTTC.

The chain employs TRBV6-2 or TRBV6-3 and TRBJ2-3; 12 bases map to TRBD2. From germline, CDR1 is MNHEY and CDR2 SVGEGT. The CDR3 has 15 amino acids. V dropped 1 base and J dropped 5; count of bases not matched to a gene: 1. The CDR3 loop is CASSYWGLAGDTQYF. CDR3 coding DNA: TGTGCCAGCAGTTACTGGGGACTAGCGGGAGATACGCAGTATTTT.

This clone was seen just once. J is TRBJ2-5 and V is TRBV7-9, with a tentative D call TRBD2 (5 bases). The CDR3 has 14 residues. The germline V and J ends were trimmed by 5 bases and 0 bases, with 10 bases remaining between them. Germline V gene lookup returns CDR1 SEHNR and CDR2 FQNEAQ (reference sequence). This chain's CDR3 is CASSGLGYQETQYF. The DNA for the CDR3 is TGTGCCAGCAGCGGACTCGGATACCAAGAGACCCAGTACTTC.

The gene calls are TRBV5-1 and TRBJ1-3, with a weak D call TRBD1 (6 bases). V was clipped by 7 bases and J by 0 bases, with 11 bases between them. The CDR3 runs to 14 residues. Germline loops: CDR1 SGHRS, CDR2 YFSETQ. CDR3: CASRGTNSGNTIYF. The CDR3 region has the DNA TGCGCCAGCCGAGGGACAAACTCTGGAAACACCATATATTTT.

The chain joins TRBV5-4 to TRBJ2-7, with 7 bases that match TRBD1. Germline trimming cut 4 bases from V and 3 bases from J; bases unmatched to any gene: 4. This CDR3 region has 13 residues. The V gene's germline CDR1 is SGHNT and CDR2 YYREEE (reference sequence). The CDR3 reads CASSIRDSYEQYV. In nucleotides, the CDR3 is TGTGCCAGCAGCATCCGGGACAGCTACGAGCAGTACGTC.

This sequence joins TRBV19 and TRBJ1-1, with D possibly matching TRBD1 (6 bases). The germline gives CDR1 LNHDA, CDR2 SQIVND (reference sequence). The CDR3 is 16 residues long. CDR3 amino acids: CATGGQHLTMNTEAFF. The DNA for the CDR3 is TGTGCGACAGGCGGACAGCACCTTACCATGAACACTGAAGCTTTCTTT.

The chain is built from TRBV7-6 and TRBJ1-6; 8 nucleotides align to TRBD1. The V gene end was trimmed by 7 bases and the J gene end by 8 bases; junction bases not matched to a gene: 7. Germline V gives CDR1 SGHVS, CDR2 FNYEAQ. This CDR3 spans 14 amino acids. For the CDR3, the DNA is TGTGCCAGCACCTCAAGGACAGGGTATTCACCCCTCCACTTT. Translating gives CASTSRTGYSPLHF.

The chain is built from TRBV3-1 (or the pseudogene TRBV3-2) and TRBJ2-3, with D perhaps TRBD1 (6 bases). V dropped 2 bases and J dropped 2 bases, with 11 bases sitting between them. Per germline, CDR1 LGHDT and CDR2 YNNKEL (reference sequence). CDR3 size: 15 residues. The CDR3 DNA sequence: TGTGCCAGCAGCCAAAGGAAGGGGGTCACAGATACGCAGTATTTT. Translation: CASSQRKGVTDTQYF.

This clone was counted a single time. V and J are TRBV28 and TRBJ1-1; possibly TRBD1 for D (5 bases). This CDR3 has 15 residues. CDR1 and CDR2 from the germline V gene are MDHEN and SYDVKM. Trimming removed 5 bases at V and 4 bases at J, with 17 bases between. The CDR3 nucleotides read TGTGCCAGCAGTCAAAAAGCTCTGGGGCCCACTGAAGCTTTCTTT. It codes for CASSQKALGPTEAFF.

This clone was detected a few times. This rearrangement joins TRBV7-2 to TRBJ1-3; 7 bases are shared with TRBD1. Germline V gene lookup returns CDR1 SGHTA and CDR2 FQGNSA. V lost 5 bases and J lost 0; bases outside the gene matches: 7. CDR3 length: 16 amino acids. CDR3 bases: TGTGCCAGCAGCACGGGACAGATCAACTCTGGAAACACCATATATTTT. Protein: CASSTGQINSGNTIYF.

This sequence joins TRBV4-1 and TRBJ2-5; D is uncertain. The CDR3 has 15 residues. Germline CDR1 MGHRA, CDR2 YSYEKL. V lost 1 base to trimming and J lost 7 bases, with 16 bases between them. The CDR3 sequence: CASSQGGPPGGTQYF. CDR3 bases: TGCGCCAGCAGCCAAGGAGGCCCTCCCGGCGGGACCCAGTACTTC.

This chain links TRBV6-4 with TRBJ1-2; the D gene is possibly TRBD1 (6 bases). Germline CDR1 and CDR2: MRHNA and SNTAGT. V lost 5 bases and J lost 4, with 17 bases in between. This CDR3 is 15 amino acids long. As DNA, the CDR3 is TGTGCCAGCAGTTTACAGGGCAGCGGATCCTATGGCTACACCTTC. Translation: CASSLQGSGSYGYTF.

The J gene is TRBJ2-3, the V gene TRBV18; the match to TRBD1 covers 9 bases. The germline gives CDR1 KGHSH, CDR2 LQKENI. The CDR3 has 15 amino acids. With V trimmed by 5 bases and J by 3 bases, 6 bases remained unmatched. The CDR3 is CASSLRTGVTDTQYF. The DNA for the CDR3 is TGTGCCAGCTCATTGAGGACAGGGGTTACAGATACGCAGTATTTT.

The V and J genes are TRBV30 and TRBJ2-3; 10 bases fit TRBD2. The CDR3 contains 15 residues. V gave up 0 bases and J gave up 3 bases; unmatched junction bases: 3. Germline CDR1 GTSNPN, CDR2 SVGIG (reference sequence). The CDR3 is CAWSVASGSTDTQYF. As DNA, the CDR3 is TGTGCCTGGAGTGTAGCTAGCGGGAGTACAGATACGCAGTATTTT.

The chain has TRBV5-5 and TRBJ2-7; TRBD2 matches 8 bases. After removal of 4 bases from V and 3 bases from J, the junction contained 6 bases not matched to a gene. CDR1 and CDR2 from the germline V gene are SGHKS and YYEKEE (reference sequence). This CDR3 is built from 14 residues. In DNA, the CDR3 is TGTGCCAGCAGCCACCTTCGGGGGGGCTACGAGCAGTACGTC. Amino acid sequence: CASSHLRGGYEQYV.

This clone was picked up one time. This chain joins TRBV6-5 and TRBJ1-5, with D perhaps matching TRBD1 (6 bases). Trimming stripped 6 bases from V and 0 bases from J, with 12 bases between. The germline CDR1 and CDR2 sequences are MNHEY and SVGAGI. The CDR3 is made up of 15 amino acids. The CDR3 nucleotides read TGTGCCAGCAGGGCAGGGGTGTTTAGCAATCAGCCCCAGCATTTT. It is translated as CASRAGVFSNQPQHF.

The chain links TRBV6-5 to TRBJ1-5, with D uncertain. Germline V gives CDR1 MNHEY, CDR2 SVGAGI. V lost 6 bases, J lost 5 bases, and 11 bases lay in between. The CDR3 contains 13 residues. The CDR3 DNA reads TGTGCCAGCAGCCCGTATTCGGATCAGCCCCAGCATTTT. It encodes CASSPYSDQPQHF.

In this sample, this clone turned up once. The V and J genes are TRBV27 and TRBJ1-6, with D perhaps TRBD1 (6 bases). The CDR3 is 13 amino acids. Germline CDR1 is MNHEY and CDR2 is SMNVEV (reference sequence). V was cut by 7 bases and J by 10 bases, with 14 bases left in between. The chain's CDR3 is CASKQGVRSPLHF. CDR3 in DNA: TGTGCCAGCAAACAGGGAGTTAGATCACCCCTCCACTTT.

The chain has TRBV15 and TRBJ1-2, with D possibly TRBD1 on 5 matching bases. Germline loops: CDR1 LNHNV, CDR2 YYDKDF (reference sequence). V was shortened by 1 base and J by 5 bases, with 11 bases between the two germline ends. The CDR3 consists of 14 residues. The CDR3 spells CATSRAGGFYGYTF. CDR3 in DNA: TGTGCCACCAGCAGAGCCGGGGGATTTTATGGCTACACCTTC.

V gene TRBV5-1 combines with J gene TRBJ2-1; 13 bases are shared with TRBD2. The ends lost 3 bases at V and 4 bases at J; junction bases unmatched: 7. This CDR3 is built from 17 residues. Germline values: CDR1 SGHRS, CDR2 YFSETQ. The CDR3 loop is CASSYGLAGENYNEQFF. The CDR3, as DNA: TGCGCCAGCAGCTACGGACTAGCGGGGGAAAATTACAATGAGCAGTTCTTC.